This note documents a single T cell receptor beta chain sequence. The data were obtained in a study of blood T cell repertoires in COVID-19. Study information: PBMCs, B-cell-depleted T cells, or T cells were the source of the cDNA or gDNA that made up the material.

Trimming removed 0 bases from V and 9 bases from J, with 18 bases in between. The CDR3 contains 17 residues. CDR1 and CDR2 from the germline V gene are LGHNA and YSLEER. The authors' processing: Estimation of nucleated cell counts was performed using reference gene primer amplification. TCRdb's table, derived via immunoSEQ multiplex PCR, lists solely in-frame clones and lacks some. The D gene and trimming were derived from the DNA, and the V and J assignments and clone size from that table. The sample shows roughly 190,000 clones, under 80% of them seen only once. Sequencing was performed on PBMCs or T cells enriched from blood (not recorded which). The chain recombines TRBV4-3 with TRBJ1-6; D is possibly TRBD1 (6 bases). This receptor was obtained from a woman aged 45-65 years with acute COVID-19. In DNA, the CDR3 is TGCGCCAGCAGCCAAGAAAAACAGGGATTCACAGGTTCACCCCTCCACTTT. Translation gives CASSQEKQGFTGSPLHF.